The 10 T cell receptor beta chains below all came from one sample that was sequenced in a study of T cell responses to AZD1222 COVID-19 vaccine. Measured with immunoSEQ multiplex PCR; TCRdb has only the in-frame clones, and not every one. The data show over 100,000 clones, roughly 84% seen once. Sequenced material: peripheral blood, taken on day 0 of AZD1222 vaccination. Receptors originate from an adult in good health.

Written as DNA, the CDR3 is TGCGCCAGCAGCCAAGGGGTAGCGGGATACAATGAGCAGTTCTTC. Residues: CASSQGVAGYNEQFF. The V call is TRBV4-1, the J call TRBJ2-1, with 8 bases fitting TRBD2. This CDR3 region has 15 residues. The V and J ends lost 1 base and 4 bases, in that order; junction bases with no gene match: 3. Germline CDR1 reads MGHRA; CDR2 reads YSYEKL.

This chain joins TRBV6-1 and TRBJ2-5; the D call may be TRBD1 or TRBD2 (5 bases each). Germline CDR1 is MNHNS and CDR2 is SASEGT. Trimming removed 1 base at V and 5 bases at J, with 14 bases between. The CDR3 runs to 15 residues. CDR3 region: CASSEEARDRETQYF. DNA for the CDR3: TGTGCCAGCAGTGAAGAGGCCAGGGACCGTGAGACCCAGTACTTC.

The chain is built from TRBV7-4 and TRBJ1-4, with D uncertain. The V end was cut by 1 base, the J end by 0 bases, with 12 bases between. Per germline, CDR1 SGHVT and CDR2 SQSDAQ. The CDR3 extends over 17 amino acids. Written as DNA, the CDR3 is TGTGCCAGCAGCTTAGGAGGTGGAGAAGCAACTAATGAAAAACTGTTTTTT. It specifies CASSLGGGEATNEKLFF.

The genes are TRBV6-5 and TRBJ1-5, with unresolved D. Germline values: CDR1 MNHEY, CDR2 SVGAGI. V was clipped by 2 bases and J by 1 base, with 6 bases between them. CDR3 length equals 14 residues. CDR3 nucleotides: TGTGCCAGCAGTTACGGCGGCAGCAATCAGCCCCAGCATTTT. Translation gives CASSYGGSNQPQHF.

This chain connects TRBV2 to TRBJ2-1, with D tentatively TRBD1 (5 bases). Trimming took off 4 bases at V and 2 bases at J, with 27 bases between the two ends. Germline CDR1 reads SNHLY; CDR2 reads FYNNEI. The CDR3 consists of 20 residues. The CDR3 spells CASSASSGAVPSPTYNEQFF. CDR3 in DNA: TGTGCCAGCAGTGCCTCTTCTGGGGCAGTACCGTCTCCGACCTACAATGAGCAGTTCTTC.

The rearrangement joins TRBV5-1 to TRBJ1-2, with D perhaps TRBD1 (5 bases). Trimming stripped 4 bases from V and 4 bases from J, with 20 bases between. This CDR3 has 16 residues. Germline CDR1 reads SGHRS; CDR2 reads YFSETQ. The CDR3 sequence is CASSRLTAPTAYGYTF. The DNA of the CDR3 is TGCGCCAGCAGCCGATTGACAGCACCCACGGCCTATGGCTACACCTTC.

V gene TRBV2 combines with J gene TRBJ2-3, with 12 bases matching TRBD2. CDR3 length equals 15 residues. CDR1 and CDR2 (germline): SNHLY, FYNNEI. J gave up 2 bases and V 5 bases, and 2 bases lay outside the gene matches. The CDR3 sequence: CASSTSGRSTDTQYF. Written as DNA, the CDR3 is TGTGCCAGCAGTACTAGCGGGAGGTCCACAGATACGCAGTATTTT.

In DNA form, the CDR3 reads TGTGCCAGCTCACCACCGGCTAAGCGGGAGGGGGCGCAGTTCTTC. Translation: CASSPPAKREGAQFF. The chain couples TRBV18 to TRBJ2-1; 10 positions agree with TRBD2. J gave up 12 bases and V 0 bases, and 8 bases lay outside the gene matches. Germline CDR1 and CDR2: KGHSH and LQKENI. The CDR3 totals 15 residues.

The count of this clone is one. This chain uses TRBV18 with TRBJ2-7; D perhaps matches TRBD2 (5 bases). Germline V gene data show CDR1 as KGHSH and CDR2 as LQKENI. V was trimmed by 3 bases and J by 7 bases, leaving 13 bases between them. This CDR3 spans 13 amino acids. CDR3 sequence reads: CASSPTADREQYV. In DNA form, the CDR3 reads TGTGCCAGCTCACCTACAGCGGATAGGGAGCAGTACGTC.

In its sample, this clone was seen a few times. The CDR3 is CASSFTGTGDTQYF. As DNA, the CDR3 is TGTGCCAGTAGTTTTACAGGGACGGGAGATACGCAGTATTTT. This rearrangement joins TRBV19 to TRBJ2-3; possible D gene TRBD1, 6 bases. The CDR3 runs 14 residues. Trimming pared 5 bases from V and 5 bases from J, leaving 14 bases between. Germline V lookup: CDR1 LNHDA, CDR2 SQIVND (reference sequence). Full variable domain (remainder filled in from reference TRBV19 and TRBJ2-3): DGGITQSPKYLFRKEGQNVTLSCEQNLNHDAMYWYRQDPGQGLRLIYYSQIVNDFQKGDIAEGYSVSREKKESFPLTVTSAQKNPTAFYLCASSFTGTGDTQYFGPGTRLTVL.